This T cell receptor beta chain appears in the sequencing data of a study of OX40 agonist ivuxolimab in advanced cancers. Study results and caveats: Relative to CD4+ cells, CD8+ T cells on average had more expanded clones.

A word on this clone: What it binds is unknown.

The V end lost 5 bases, the J end lost 5 bases, and 12 bases lay between the germline ends. The CDR3 length is 14 residues. Germline values: CDR1 SGHTA, CDR2 FQGNSA. Assay used: immunoSEQ multiplex PCR; TCRdb lists only in-frame clones, some missing. The sample yields fewer than 65,000 clones, around 90% seen once. This specimen consisted of CD4+ or CD8+ T cells sorted from blood, obtained in a trial of the OX40 agonist ivuxolimab. The chain employs TRBV7-2 and TRBJ1-4, with unresolved D. The sequence was collected from an adult with an advanced solid tumor such as melanoma, head and neck, liver or kidney cancer. The CDR3 region is CASSQTGKNEKLFF. For the CDR3, the DNA is TGTGCCAGCAGCCAGACGGGGAAGAATGAAAAACTGTTTTTT.